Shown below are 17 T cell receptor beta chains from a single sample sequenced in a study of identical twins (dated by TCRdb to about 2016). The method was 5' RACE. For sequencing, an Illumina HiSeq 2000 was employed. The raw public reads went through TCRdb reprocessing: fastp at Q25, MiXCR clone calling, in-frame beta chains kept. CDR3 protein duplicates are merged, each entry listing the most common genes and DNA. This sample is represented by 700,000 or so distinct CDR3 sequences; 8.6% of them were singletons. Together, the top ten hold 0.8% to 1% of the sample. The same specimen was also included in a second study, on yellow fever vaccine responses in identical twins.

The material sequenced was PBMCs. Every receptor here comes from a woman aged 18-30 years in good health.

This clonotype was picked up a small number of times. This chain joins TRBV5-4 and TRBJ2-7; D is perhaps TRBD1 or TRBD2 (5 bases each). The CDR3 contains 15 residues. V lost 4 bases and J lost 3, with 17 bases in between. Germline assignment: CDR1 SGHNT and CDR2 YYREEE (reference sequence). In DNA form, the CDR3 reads TGTGCCAGCAGCCGCCGGGACGTGGAGCTCTACGAGCAGTACTTC. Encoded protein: CASSRRDVELYEQYF.

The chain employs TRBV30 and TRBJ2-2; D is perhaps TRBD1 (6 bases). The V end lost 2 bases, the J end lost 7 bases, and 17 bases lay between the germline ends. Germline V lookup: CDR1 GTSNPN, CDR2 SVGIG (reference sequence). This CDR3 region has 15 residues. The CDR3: CAWSPGGKVIGELFF. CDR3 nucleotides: TGTGCCTGGAGTCCTGGGGGCAAGGTCATCGGGGAGCTGTTTTTT.

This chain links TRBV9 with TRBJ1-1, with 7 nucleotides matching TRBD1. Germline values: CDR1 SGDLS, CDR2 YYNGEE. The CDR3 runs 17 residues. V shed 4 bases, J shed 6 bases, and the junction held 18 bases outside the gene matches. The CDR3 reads CASSPGWAGGVVAEAFF. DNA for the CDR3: TGTGCCAGCAGCCCGGGGTGGGCAGGGGGAGTAGTCGCTGAAGCTTTCTTT.

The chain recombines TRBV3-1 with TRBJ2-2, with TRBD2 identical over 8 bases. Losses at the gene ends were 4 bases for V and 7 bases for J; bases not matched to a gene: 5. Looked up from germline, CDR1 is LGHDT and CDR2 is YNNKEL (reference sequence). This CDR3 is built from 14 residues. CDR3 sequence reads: CASSRAGVDGELFF. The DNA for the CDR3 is TGTGCCAGCAGCCGAGCGGGAGTGGACGGGGAGCTGTTTTTT.

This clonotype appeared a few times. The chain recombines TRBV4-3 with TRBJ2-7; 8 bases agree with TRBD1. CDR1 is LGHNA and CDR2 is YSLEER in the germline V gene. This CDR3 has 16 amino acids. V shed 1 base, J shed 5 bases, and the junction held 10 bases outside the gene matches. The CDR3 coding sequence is TGCGCCAGCAGCCAAGGGTTGGGACAGGTTGGCAACGAGCAGTACTTC. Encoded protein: CASSQGLGQVGNEQYF.

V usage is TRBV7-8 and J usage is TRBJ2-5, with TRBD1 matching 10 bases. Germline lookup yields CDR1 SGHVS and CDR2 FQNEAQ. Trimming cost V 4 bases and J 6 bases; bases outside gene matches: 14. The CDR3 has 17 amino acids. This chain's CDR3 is CASSSGRPGQGLQTQYF. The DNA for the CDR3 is TGTGCCAGCAGCTCCGGACGACCGGGACAGGGGTTGCAGACCCAGTACTTC.

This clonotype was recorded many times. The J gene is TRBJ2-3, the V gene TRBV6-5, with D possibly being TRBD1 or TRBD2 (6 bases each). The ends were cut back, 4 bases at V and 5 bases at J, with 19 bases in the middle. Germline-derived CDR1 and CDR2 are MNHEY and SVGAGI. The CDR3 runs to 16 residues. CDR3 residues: CASSSTRWGAGDTQYF. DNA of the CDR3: TGTGCCAGCAGTTCCACTCGTTGGGGGGCCGGAGATACGCAGTATTTT.

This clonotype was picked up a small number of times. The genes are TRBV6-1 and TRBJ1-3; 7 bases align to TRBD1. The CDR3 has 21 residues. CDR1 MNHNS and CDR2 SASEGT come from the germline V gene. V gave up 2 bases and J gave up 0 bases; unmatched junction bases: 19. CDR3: CASSEFRQGLQGRSSGNTIYF. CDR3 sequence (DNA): TGTGCCAGCAGTGAATTTCGACAGGGCCTCCAGGGCCGGAGCTCTGGAAACACCATATATTTT.

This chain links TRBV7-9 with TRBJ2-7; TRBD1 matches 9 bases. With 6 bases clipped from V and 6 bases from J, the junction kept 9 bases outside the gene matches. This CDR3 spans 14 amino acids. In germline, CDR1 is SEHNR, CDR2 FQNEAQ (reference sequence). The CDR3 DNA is TGTGCCAGCAGTACCCCGGGACAGGGTGTCGAGCAGTACTTC. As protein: CASSTPGQGVEQYF.

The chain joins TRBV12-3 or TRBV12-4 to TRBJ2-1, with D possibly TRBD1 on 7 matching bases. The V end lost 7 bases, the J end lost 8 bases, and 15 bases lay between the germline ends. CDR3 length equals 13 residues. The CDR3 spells CASMEGQIYEQFF. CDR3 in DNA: TGTGCCAGCATGGAGGGACAGATCTATGAGCAGTTCTTC.

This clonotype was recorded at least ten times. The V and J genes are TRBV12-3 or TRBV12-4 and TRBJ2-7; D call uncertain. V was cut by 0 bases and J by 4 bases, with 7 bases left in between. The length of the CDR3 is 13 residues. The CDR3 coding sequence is TGTGCCAGCAGTTTAGCCGGGTTATACGAGCAGTACTTC. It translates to CASSLAGLYEQYF.

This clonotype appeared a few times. In nucleotides, the CDR3 is TGCGCCAGCAGCCAAGTCCCAGCGAGCACAGATACGCAGTATTTT. This encodes CASSQVPASTDTQYF. V is TRBV4-3 and J is TRBJ2-3; no definite D call. Trimming cost V 1 base and J 0 bases, with 8 bases left between them. The germline gives CDR1 LGHNA, CDR2 YSLEER. This CDR3 spans 15 amino acids.

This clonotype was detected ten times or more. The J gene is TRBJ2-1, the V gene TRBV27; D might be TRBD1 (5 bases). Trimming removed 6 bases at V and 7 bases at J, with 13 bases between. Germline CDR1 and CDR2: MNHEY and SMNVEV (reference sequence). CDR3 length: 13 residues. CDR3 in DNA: TGTGCCAGCAGCTTAGGCAGGGCGAATGAGCAGTTCTTC. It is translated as CASSLGRANEQFF.

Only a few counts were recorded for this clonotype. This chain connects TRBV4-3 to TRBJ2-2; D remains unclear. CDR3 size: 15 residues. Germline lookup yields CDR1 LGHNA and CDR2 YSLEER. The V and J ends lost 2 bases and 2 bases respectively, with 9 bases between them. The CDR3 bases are TGCGCCAGCAGCCAAACACTACTTAACACCGGGGAGCTGTTTTTT. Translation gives CASSQTLLNTGELFF.

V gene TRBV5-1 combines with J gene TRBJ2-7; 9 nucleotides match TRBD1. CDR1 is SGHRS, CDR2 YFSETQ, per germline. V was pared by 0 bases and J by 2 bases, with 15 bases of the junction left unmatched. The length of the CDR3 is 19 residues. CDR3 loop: CASSLGWDRAPFNPYEQYF. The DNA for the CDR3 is TGCGCCAGCAGCTTGGGCTGGGACAGGGCCCCGTTTAACCCCTACGAGCAGTACTTC.

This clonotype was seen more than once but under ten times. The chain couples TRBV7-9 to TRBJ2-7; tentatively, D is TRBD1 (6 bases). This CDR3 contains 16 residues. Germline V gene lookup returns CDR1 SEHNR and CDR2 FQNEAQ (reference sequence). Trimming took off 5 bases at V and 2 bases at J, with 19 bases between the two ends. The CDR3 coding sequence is TGTGCCAGCAGCCAGCCCCGTGGGGGCTCCACCTACGAGCAGTACTTC. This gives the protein CASSQPRGGSTYEQYF.

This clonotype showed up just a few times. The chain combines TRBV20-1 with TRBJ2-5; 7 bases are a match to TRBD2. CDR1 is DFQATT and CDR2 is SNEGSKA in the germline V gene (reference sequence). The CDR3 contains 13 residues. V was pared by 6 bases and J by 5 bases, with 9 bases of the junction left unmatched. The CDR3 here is CSAGGSRYETQYF. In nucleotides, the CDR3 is TGCAGTGCCGGCGGGAGTCGGTATGAGACCCAGTACTTC.